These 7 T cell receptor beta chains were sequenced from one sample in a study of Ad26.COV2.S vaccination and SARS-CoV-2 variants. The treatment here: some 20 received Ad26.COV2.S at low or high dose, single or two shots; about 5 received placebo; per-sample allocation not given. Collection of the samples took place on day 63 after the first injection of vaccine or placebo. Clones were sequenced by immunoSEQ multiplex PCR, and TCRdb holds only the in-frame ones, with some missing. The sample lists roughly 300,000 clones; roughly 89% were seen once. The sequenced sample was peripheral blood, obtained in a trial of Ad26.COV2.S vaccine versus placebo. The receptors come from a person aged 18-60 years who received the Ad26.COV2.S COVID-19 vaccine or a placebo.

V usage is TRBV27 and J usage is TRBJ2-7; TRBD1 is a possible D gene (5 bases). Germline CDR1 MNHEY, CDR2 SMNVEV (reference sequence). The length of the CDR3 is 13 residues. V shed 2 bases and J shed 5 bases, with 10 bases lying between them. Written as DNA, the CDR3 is TGTGCCAGCAGTTTAGAGGAAGGGGACGAGCAGTACTTC. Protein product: CASSLEEGDEQYF.

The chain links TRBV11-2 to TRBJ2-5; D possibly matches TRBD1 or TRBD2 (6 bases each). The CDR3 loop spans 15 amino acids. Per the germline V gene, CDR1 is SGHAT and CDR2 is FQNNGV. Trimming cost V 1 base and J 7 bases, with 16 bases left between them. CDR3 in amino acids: CASSLVGGAPGTQYF. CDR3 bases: TGTGCCAGCAGCTTAGTCGGGGGCGCCCCTGGGACCCAGTACTTC. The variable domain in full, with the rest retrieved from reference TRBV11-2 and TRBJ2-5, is EAGVAQSPRYKIIEKRQSVAFWCNPISGHATLYWYQQILGQGPKLLIQFQNNGVVDDSQLPKDRFSAERLKGVDSTLKIQPAKLEDSAVYLCASSLVGGAPGTQYFGPGTRLLVL.

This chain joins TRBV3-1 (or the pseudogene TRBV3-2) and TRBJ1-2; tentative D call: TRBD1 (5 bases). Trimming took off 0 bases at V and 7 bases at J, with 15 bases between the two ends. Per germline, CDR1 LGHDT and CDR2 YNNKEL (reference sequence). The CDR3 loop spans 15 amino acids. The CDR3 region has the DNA TGTGCCAGCAGCCAAGAACAGGTTTCGATGAGTGGCTACACCTTC. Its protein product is CASSQEQVSMSGYTF.

This chain's CDR3 is CASSVGGTLPGTKTNEQFF. CDR3 DNA: TGTGCCAGCAGCGTAGGCGGGACTCTGCCTGGGACTAAAACCAATGAGCAGTTCTTC. The genes are TRBV9 and TRBJ2-1; 7 positions agree with TRBD2. The CDR3 contains 19 residues. Germline V lookup: CDR1 SGDLS, CDR2 YYNGEE. V dropped 0 bases and J dropped 6; count of bases not matched to a gene: 18. The complete variable domain, with remaining parts taken from reference TRBV9 and TRBJ2-1, reads DSGVTQTPKHLITATGQRVTLRCSPRSGDLSVYWYQQSLDQGLQFLIQYYNGEERAKGNILERFSAQQFPDLHSELNLSSLELGDSALYFCASSVGGTLPGTKTNEQFFGPGTRLTVL.

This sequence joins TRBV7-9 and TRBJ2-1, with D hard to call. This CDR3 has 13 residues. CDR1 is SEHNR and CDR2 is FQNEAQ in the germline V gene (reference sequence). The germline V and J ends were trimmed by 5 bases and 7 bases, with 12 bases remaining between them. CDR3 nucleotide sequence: TGTGCCAGCAGCCTATCGACCATAAATGAGCAGTTCTTC. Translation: CASSLSTINEQFF. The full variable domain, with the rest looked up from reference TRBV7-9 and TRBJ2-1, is DTGVSQNPRHKITKRGQNVTFRCDPISEHNRLYWYRQTLGQGPEFLTYFQNEAQLEKSRLLSDRFSAERPKGSFSTLEIQRTEQGDSAMYLCASSLSTINEQFFGPGTRLTVL.

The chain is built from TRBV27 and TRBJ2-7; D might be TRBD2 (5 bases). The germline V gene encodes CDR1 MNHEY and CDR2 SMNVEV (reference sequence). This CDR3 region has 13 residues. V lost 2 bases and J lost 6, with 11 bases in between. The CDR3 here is CASSLSGFSEQYF. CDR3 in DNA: TGTGCCAGCAGTTTAAGCGGTTTTTCCGAGCAGTACTTC.

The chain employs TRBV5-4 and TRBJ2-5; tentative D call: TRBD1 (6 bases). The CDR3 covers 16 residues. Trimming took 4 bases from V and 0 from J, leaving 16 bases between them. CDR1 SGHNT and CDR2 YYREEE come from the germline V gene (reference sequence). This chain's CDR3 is CASSLAGVTYQETQYF. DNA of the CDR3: TGTGCCAGCAGCCTAGCAGGGGTCACGTACCAAGAGACCCAGTACTTC.